What follows is one T cell receptor beta chain and its context. The antigen is undetermined. Clones were read by immunoSEQ multiplex PCR, and TCRdb kept only the in-frame ones, dropping some. The data hold around 160,000 clones, with roughly 80% observed a single time. The sample comes from a study of cytotoxic CD8 clonotypes in ibrutinib-treated CLL. Study at large: Treatment had run for a median about 12 months, range 6 to 36, when response samples were taken. Broader study findings: The study found clonality rose at ibrutinib response, then fell toward baseline at progression. T-cell clonality at baseline went above that of age-matched healthy donors and rose and fell with circulating CD8+ T-cell counts. There were differences in sampling times between sustained-remission and progressing patients.

This clonotype was obtained from a human donor with chronic lymphocytic leukemia. The sample here was PBMCs, taken after 12 months of ibrutinib treatment.

The CDR3 coding sequence is TGTGCCAGCAGCATGGGACAGGGGGCTGGTGGCTACACCTTC. Amino acids: CASSMGQGAGGYTF. The V and J genes are TRBV7-2 and TRBJ1-2, with 12 bases lining up with TRBD1. CDR3 length: 14 residues. Per germline, CDR1 SGHTA and CDR2 FQGNSA. V dropped 5 bases and J dropped 7; count of bases not matched to a gene: 5.